The 24 T cell receptor beta chains reported below all come from one sample, sequenced in a study of regulatory T cells in long-lasting Graves disease. The TCR beta library used iRepertoire HTBI primers with Arm-PCR amplification of CDR3. TCRdb ran MiXCR on the multiplex PCR reads and lists one entry per CDR3 protein. Altogether roughly 220,000 distinct CDR3 sequences are present, around 17% being singletons, with the ten largest covering over 20%. Regarding time point: newly diagnosed GD, antithyroid drugs for less than 3 months. With RNA extracted from PBMCs as input, the TCR library was made. The sample consisted of peripheral blood mononuclear cells (PBMCs), taken at new diagnosis, from a patient treated with antithyroid drugs. The receptors stem from a female donor with Graves disease.

This chain uses TRBV6-2 or TRBV6-3 with TRBJ2-1; 13 nucleotides agree with TRBD2. J lost 6 bases, V lost 8 bases, and 4 bases had no gene match. The CDR3 sequence is 14 residues long. Germline V gene lookup returns CDR1 MNHEY and CDR2 SVGEGT. CDR3 nucleotide sequence: TGTGCCAGCGCCGGGACTAGCGGGGCCAATGAGCAGTTCTTC. It yields the protein CASAGTSGANEQFF.

This clonotype was counted many times. V is TRBV29-1 and J is TRBJ2-7; TRBD1 matches at 10 bases. From germline, CDR1 is SQVTM and CDR2 ANQGSEA. V lost 6 bases and J lost 0; bases outside the gene matches: 5. The CDR3 consists of 14 residues. The CDR3 DNA reads TGCAGCGTGAGACAGGGGGCCAACTCCTACGAGCAGTACTTC. Translation gives CSVRQGANSYEQYF.

This clonotype was observed many times. The CDR3 region is CASSRGLFGGTSNQPQHF. For the CDR3, the DNA is TGTGCCAGCAGTCGCGGCCTATTCGGGGGTACTAGCAATCAGCCCCAGCATTTT. The chain combines TRBV6-1 with TRBJ1-5, with D possibly being TRBD1 (5 bases). Trimming pared 5 bases from V and 0 bases from J, leaving 20 bases between. The CDR3 runs 18 residues. Germline-derived CDR1 and CDR2 are MNHNS and SASEGT.

This clonotype was counted many times. The chain links TRBV11-2 to TRBJ2-7; D remains unclear. V was clipped by 0 bases and J by 2 bases, with 8 bases between them. Per the germline V gene, CDR1 is SGHAT and CDR2 is FQNNGV. The CDR3 is made up of 14 amino acids. The CDR3 region has the DNA TGTGCCAGCAGCTTAGATTTGGCAACCTACGAGCAGTACTTC. Translating gives CASSLDLATYEQYF. The full variable domain, completed using reference TRBV11-2 and TRBJ2-7, is EAGVAQSPRYKIIEKRQSVAFWCNPISGHATLYWYQQILGQGPKLLIQFQNNGVVDDSQLPKDRFSAERLKGVDSTLKIQPAKLEDSAVYLCASSLDLATYEQYFGPGTRLTVT.

The gene calls are TRBV6-5 and TRBJ2-3, with TRBD1 as a possible D gene (5 bases). This CDR3 contains 17 residues. Germline CDR1 MNHEY, CDR2 SVGAGI. Trimming pared 6 bases from V and 5 bases from J, leaving 24 bases between. The CDR3 protein is CASSYATTAASRDTQYF. The CDR3 coding sequence is TGTGCCAGCAGCTACGCCACGACAGCAGCAAGTAGAGATACGCAGTATTTT.

This clonotype occurred many times. DNA of the CDR3: TGTGCCAGCAGCCCGGCCCGAGGTTCCACAGATACGCAGTATTTT. Its translation is CASSPARGSTDTQYF. The rearrangement links TRBV7-2 to TRBJ2-3; D remains ambiguous. CDR3 size: 15 residues. Trimming stripped 5 bases from V and 2 bases from J, with 14 bases between. CDR1 and CDR2 (germline): SGHTA, FQGNSA.

The table lists this clonotype with a count of one. The chain carries TRBV9 and TRBJ2-1, with TRBD2 identical over 8 bases. The CDR3 sequence is 15 residues long. In germline, CDR1 is SGDLS, CDR2 YYNGEE. V gave up 3 bases and J gave up 6 bases; unmatched junction bases: 8. CDR3 in DNA: TGTGCCAGCAGCGAGCGGGGGATTCTAGTCAATGAGCAGTTCTTC. Its protein product is CASSERGILVNEQFF.

In its sample, this clonotype was seen many times. This chain joins TRBV18 and TRBJ2-1; D gene uncertain. In germline, CDR1 is KGHSH, CDR2 LQKENI. The CDR3 loop spans 15 amino acids. V was clipped by 1 base and J by 3 bases, with 10 bases between them. CDR3 nucleotide sequence: TGTGCCAGCTCACCACGCGACGCGAACTACAATGAGCAGTTCTTC. As protein: CASSPRDANYNEQFF.

This clonotype was observed a few times. Possible read error: a much larger clone is one base away. The rearrangement joins TRBV6-5 to TRBJ2-1, with D possibly matching TRBD2 (5 bases). CDR3 size: 15 residues. V gave up 0 bases and J gave up 8 bases, with 14 bases separating them. CDR1 is MNHEY and CDR2 is SVGAGI in the germline V gene. CDR3: CASSYSRGSPDEQFF. The CDR3 DNA reads TGTGCCAGCAGTTACTCACGTGGGAGCCCCGATGAGCAGTTCTTC.

This clonotype was recorded many times. The chain recombines TRBV20-1 with TRBJ1-1; TRBD1 agrees at 10 bases. Germline V gene sequence: CDR1 DFQATT, CDR2 SNEGSKA (reference sequence). This CDR3 comprises 16 residues. The V segment lost 0 bases and the J segment 3 bases; nucleotides outside the gene matches: 7. CDR3 loop: CSARDHETGGYTEAFF. The CDR3 coding sequence is TGCAGTGCTAGAGATCACGAGACAGGGGGCTACACTGAAGCTTTCTTT.

This clonotype was picked up many times. V usage is TRBV20-1 and J usage is TRBJ1-4, with TRBD1 as a possible D gene (5 bases). The germline gives CDR1 DFQATT, CDR2 SNEGSKA (reference sequence). The CDR3 is 14 residues long. Trimming removed 0 bases from V and 4 bases from J, with 9 bases in between. The DNA for the CDR3 is TGCAGTGCTAGAGAAGGGACCTATAATGAAAAACTGTTTTTT. As protein: CSAREGTYNEKLFF.

This sequence joins TRBV29-1 and TRBJ1-2; D perhaps matches TRBD1 (5 bases). CDR3 length: 12 residues. Trimming shortened V by 4 bases and J by 4 bases, and 10 bases separated the two germline ends. Germline loops: CDR1 SQVTM, CDR2 ANQGSEA. The CDR3 is CSVVGEAYGYTF. The CDR3 DNA follows: TGCAGCGTTGTGGGGGAGGCCTATGGCTACACCTTC.

This clonotype was found many times. The genes are TRBV6-5 and TRBJ1-4; no reliable D call. The CDR3 contains 15 residues. Trimming cost V 0 bases and J 5 bases, with 10 bases left between them. The germline V gene encodes CDR1 MNHEY and CDR2 SVGAGI. CDR3 sequence (DNA): TGTGCCAGCAGTTACTCGAGAATCGTCAATGAAAAACTGTTTTTT. It yields the protein CASSYSRIVNEKLFF.

The table lists this clonotype with many counts. Mismatch with germline at one junction end may stem from a read error. In nucleotides, the CDR3 is TGTGCCTGTAGTATAGAGGGACAGGGCTATGGCTACACCTTC. Encoded protein: CACSIEGQGYGYTF. V is TRBV19 and J is TRBJ1-2, with 9 positions matching TRBD1. CDR1 is LNHDA, CDR2 SQIVND, per germline (reference sequence). The CDR3 runs 14 residues.

On this clonotype itself: This sequence is one base from a far larger clone and is likely a read error. The DNA for the CDR3 is TGTGCCAGCAGTACCCAGCGGGAGCCCCACAATGAGCAGTTCTTC. Its translation is CASSTQREPHNEQFF. The rearrangement links TRBV10-3 to TRBJ2-1; the match to TRBD2 covers 8 bases. The CDR3 loop spans 15 amino acids. CDR1 and CDR2 from the germline V gene are ENHRY and SYGVKD.

This clonotype was seen repeatedly, ten times or more. The V call is TRBV7-9, the J call TRBJ2-2; TRBD2 aligns across 9 bases. V lost 5 bases and J lost 4; bases outside the gene matches: 11. The CDR3 totals 17 residues. Per germline, CDR1 SEHNR and CDR2 FQNEAQ (reference sequence). CDR3 DNA: TGTGCCAGCAGCCCGGCTTGGGCTAGCGGGGCCACCGGGGAGCTGTTTTTT. This encodes CASSPAWASGATGELFF.

This clonotype was recorded many times. The rearrangement joins TRBV14 to TRBJ1-2, with 8 bases lining up with TRBD1. Germline V lookup: CDR1 SGHDN, CDR2 FVKESK. The V segment lost 2 bases and the J segment 3 bases; nucleotides outside the gene matches: 11. The CDR3 extends over 17 amino acids. CDR3 sequence reads: CASSQRQGSRSDYGYTF. The CDR3 DNA reads as TGTGCCAGCAGCCAAAGACAGGGGTCGCGAAGTGACTATGGCTACACCTTC.

There are many counts of this clonotype. V and J are TRBV6-5 and TRBJ1-1; 7 positions match TRBD1. The CDR3 is 14 residues long. Germline V gene lookup returns CDR1 MNHEY and CDR2 SVGAGI. V lost 0 bases and J lost 4; bases outside the gene matches: 2. CDR3 region: CASSYSPGGTEAFF. The CDR3 nucleotides are TGTGCCAGCAGTTACTCTCCAGGGGGCACTGAAGCTTTCTTT.

This clonotype was recorded a few times. The chain has TRBV6-5 and TRBJ1-3; tentatively, D is TRBD1 (5 bases). V was cut by 0 bases and J by 2 bases, with 8 bases left in between. Germline-derived CDR1 and CDR2 are MNHEY and SVGAGI. The CDR3 length is 15 residues. CDR3 amino acids: CASSYSGGAGNTIYF. The CDR3, as DNA: TGTGCCAGCAGTTACTCGGGAGGGGCTGGAAACACCATATATTTT.

In its sample, this clonotype was seen many times. V and J are TRBV7-9 and TRBJ1-2, with 8 bases aligning to TRBD1. The V segment lost 1 base and the J segment 6 bases; nucleotides outside the gene matches: 4. The CDR3 is 14 residues long. Looked up from germline, CDR1 is SEHNR and CDR2 is FQNEAQ (reference sequence). The CDR3: CASSLDRGNNGYTF. CDR3 DNA: TGTGCCAGCAGCTTAGACAGGGGGAATAATGGCTACACCTTC.

This clonotype was found a few times. A much larger clone lies a single base off, so this may be a read error. This likely comes from a read error, as the CDR3 has no conserved phenylalanine or tryptophan at its end. The rearrangement uses TRBV10-3 and TRBJ2-1; TRBD1 matches at 8 bases. The CDR3 consists of 15 residues. Unmatched junction bases numbered 9, after V lost 6 bases and J lost 5 bases. CDR1 and CDR2 from the germline V gene are ENHRY and SYGVKD. This CDR3 reads CAISRTGSDNNEQFL. In nucleotides, the CDR3 is TGTGCCATCAGCCGGACAGGGTCGGACAACAATGAGCAGTTCCTC.

A remark on this clonotype: It is likely a read error: a sequence one base away is far more abundant. V usage is TRBV2 and J usage is TRBJ1-1; D is unresolved. Per germline, CDR1 SNHLY and CDR2 FYNNEI. The V gene lost 4 bases and the J gene lost 10 bases, with 13 bases spanning the gap. The CDR3 has 12 amino acids. The CDR3 region has the DNA TGTGCCAGCAGTGCGGTCCGAGATGCAGCTTTCTTT. Translated, it gives CASSAVRDAAFF.

This clonotype was seen many times. The rearrangement links TRBV28 to TRBJ2-5; maybe TRBD1 (7 bases). CDR1 and CDR2 from the germline V gene are MDHEN and SYDVKM. V was cut by 3 bases and J by 4 bases, with 12 bases left in between. The CDR3 length is 14 residues. The CDR3 DNA follows: TGTGCCAGCAGTTTGCGGGACAGACTAGAGACCCAGTACTTC. Its translation: CASSLRDRLETQYF.

This clonotype has at least ten counts. The rearrangement joins TRBV2 to TRBJ2-7; 10 bases agree with TRBD2. Germline lookup yields CDR1 SNHLY and CDR2 FYNNEI. The V segment lost 3 bases and the J segment 0 bases; nucleotides outside the gene matches: 11. CDR3 length equals 18 residues. This CDR3 is CASSDSRTSGQSSYEQYF. CDR3 coding DNA: TGTGCCAGCAGTGACTCCCGGACTAGCGGACAGAGCTCCTACGAGCAGTACTTC.